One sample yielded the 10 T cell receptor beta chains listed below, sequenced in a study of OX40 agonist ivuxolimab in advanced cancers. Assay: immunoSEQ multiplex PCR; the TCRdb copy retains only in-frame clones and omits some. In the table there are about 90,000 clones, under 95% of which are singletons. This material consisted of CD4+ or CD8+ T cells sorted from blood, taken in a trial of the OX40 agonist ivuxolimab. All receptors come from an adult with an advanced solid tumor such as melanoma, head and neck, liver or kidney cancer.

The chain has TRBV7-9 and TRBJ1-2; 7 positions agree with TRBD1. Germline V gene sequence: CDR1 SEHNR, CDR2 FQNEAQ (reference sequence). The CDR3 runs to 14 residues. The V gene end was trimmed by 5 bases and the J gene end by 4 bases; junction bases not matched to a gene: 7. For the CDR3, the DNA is TGTGCCAGCAGCGGGGAGACAGGGATCTATGGCTACACCTTC. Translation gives CASSGETGIYGYTF.

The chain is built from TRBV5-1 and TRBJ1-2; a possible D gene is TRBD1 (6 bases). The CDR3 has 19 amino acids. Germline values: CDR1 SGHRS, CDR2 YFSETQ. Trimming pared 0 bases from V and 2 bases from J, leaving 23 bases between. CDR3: CASSLVGRGRGTTNYGYTF. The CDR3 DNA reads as TGCGCCAGCAGCTTGGTTGGCAGGGGAAGGGGGACAACCAACTATGGCTACACCTTC. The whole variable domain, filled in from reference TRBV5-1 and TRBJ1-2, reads KAGVTQTPRYLIKTRGQQVTLSCSPISGHRSVSWYQQTPGQGLQFLFEYFSETQRNKGNFPGRFSGRQFSNSRSEMNVSTLELGDSALYLCASSLVGRGRGTTNYGYTFGSGTRLTVV.

The CDR3 DNA sequence: TGTGCCAGCAGTTACTTGGACAGGGTTAGTGAAAAACTGTTTTTT. It yields the protein CASSYLDRVSEKLFF. This chain connects TRBV6-5 to TRBJ1-4; 8 nucleotides line up with TRBD1. CDR3 length equals 15 residues. CDR1 and CDR2 (germline): MNHEY, SVGAGI. Germline trimming cut 1 base from V and 7 bases from J; bases unmatched to any gene: 5.

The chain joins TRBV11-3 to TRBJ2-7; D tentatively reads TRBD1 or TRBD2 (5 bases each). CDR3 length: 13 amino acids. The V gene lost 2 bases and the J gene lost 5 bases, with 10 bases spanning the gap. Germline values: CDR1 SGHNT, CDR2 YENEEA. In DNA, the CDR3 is TGTGCCAGCAGCTTACAGGGTAGCGACGAGCAGTACTTC. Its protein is CASSLQGSDEQYF.

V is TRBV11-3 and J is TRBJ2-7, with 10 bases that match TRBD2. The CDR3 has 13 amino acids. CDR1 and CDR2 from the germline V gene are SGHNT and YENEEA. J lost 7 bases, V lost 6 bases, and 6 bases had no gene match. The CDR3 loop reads CASRGTSVEEQYF. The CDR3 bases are TGTGCCAGCAGGGGGACTAGCGTGGAGGAGCAGTACTTC.

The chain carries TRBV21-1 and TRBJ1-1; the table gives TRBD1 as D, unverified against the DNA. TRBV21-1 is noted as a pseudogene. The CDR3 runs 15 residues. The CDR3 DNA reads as TGTGCCAGCATTTTTTTGAACAGGGTGAGGGCTGAAGCTTTCTTT. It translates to CASIFLNRVRAEAFF.

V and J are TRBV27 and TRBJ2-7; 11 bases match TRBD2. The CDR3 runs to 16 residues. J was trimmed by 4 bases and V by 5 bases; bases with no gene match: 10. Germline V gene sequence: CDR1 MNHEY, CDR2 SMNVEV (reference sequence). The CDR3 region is CASSTLTSGIQYEQYF. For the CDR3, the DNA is TGTGCCAGCAGTACGTTGACTAGCGGGATACAATACGAGCAGTACTTC.

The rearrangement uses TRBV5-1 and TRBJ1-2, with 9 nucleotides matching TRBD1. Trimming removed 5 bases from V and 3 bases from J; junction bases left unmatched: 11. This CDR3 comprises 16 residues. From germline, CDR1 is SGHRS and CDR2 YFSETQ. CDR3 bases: TGCGCCAGCAGAGAAACCGGGACAGGGTTTGACTATGGCTACACCTTC. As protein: CASRETGTGFDYGYTF.

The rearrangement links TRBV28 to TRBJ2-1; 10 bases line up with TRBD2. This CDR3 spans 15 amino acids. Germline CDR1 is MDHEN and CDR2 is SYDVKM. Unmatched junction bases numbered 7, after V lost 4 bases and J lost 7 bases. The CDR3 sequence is CASSSYSGRSNEQFF. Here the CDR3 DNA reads TGTGCCAGCAGTTCATATAGCGGGAGGTCGAATGAGCAGTTCTTC.

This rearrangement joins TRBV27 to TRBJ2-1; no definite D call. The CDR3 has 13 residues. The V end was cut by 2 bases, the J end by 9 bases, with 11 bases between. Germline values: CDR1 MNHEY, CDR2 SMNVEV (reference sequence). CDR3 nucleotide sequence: TGTGCCAGCAGTTTAACCCCTCAAGGTGAGCAGTTCTTC. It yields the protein CASSLTPQGEQFF.